Listed below are T cell receptor beta chains from one sample, sequenced in a study of monozygotic twins with inflammatory bowel disease. TCRdb reworked the 5' RACE reads into one entry per CDR3 protein, no DNA. In total, the table holds approximately 380,000 distinct CDR3 sequences. The sample taken for sequencing was blood. The origin of the receptors is a human donor with ulcerative colitis or Crohn's disease, or a healthy co-twin of an affected twin (not recorded which). CDR3s include the opening cysteine and the closing phenylalanine or tryptophan.

CASSLVTTTGVWSQYEQYF	TRBJ2-7	TRBV11-1	19
CASSLAGGLSGSPLHF	TRBJ1-6	TRBV5-1	16
CASSSSPDRGKGTEQFF	TRBJ2-1	TRBV6-5	17
CSIWGSGGANEQFF	TRBJ2-1	TRBV29-1	14
CASSQEGRPYGYTF	TRBJ1-2	TRBV3-1	14
CASNRALSSYNSPLHF	TRBJ1-6	TRBV6-2/TRBV6-3	16
CASSFGGYTGELFF	TRBJ2-2	TRBV12-3/TRBV12-4	14
CASWTGGGYTQYF	TRBJ2-3	TRBV27	13
CASSHPGPYNEQFF	TRBJ2-1	TRBV4-1	14
CASSEGGSEETQYF	TRBJ2-5	TRBV5-4	14
CASTLQGDLGKLFF	TRBJ1-4	TRBV11-2	14
CASSSNLHRQMSREAFF	TRBJ1-1	TRBV13	17
CATSDWGLAGSQETQYF	TRBJ2-5	TRBV24-1	17
CSARDPAGGEKLFF	TRBJ1-4	TRBV20-1	14
CAWTFRIDTQYF	TRBJ2-3	TRBV30	12
CASSKGSRGTSGNTIYF	TRBJ1-3	TRBV21-1	17
CASSLLGIQETQYF	TRBJ2-5	TRBV7-2	14
CASRTLPGLTNNNEQFF	TRBJ2-1	TRBV19	17
CASNPGDGANVLTF	TRBJ2-6	TRBV5-1	14
CASSYPGQVRNTEAFF	TRBJ1-1	TRBV6-2/TRBV6-3	16
CASSPSGGQSGELFF	TRBJ2-2	TRBV7-3	15
CASSLVFGDGDTQYF	TRBJ2-3	TRBV5-1	15
CASKNSTDPSYNEQFF	TRBJ2-1	TRBV3-1	16
CASSFTAEGQYF	TRBJ2-7	TRBV12-3/TRBV12-4	12
CASSYLFTDTQYF	TRBJ2-3	TRBV5-1	13
CASSQVAGADGYTF	TRBJ1-2	TRBV3-1	14
CASGEGPTTNEKLFF	TRBJ1-4	TRBV5-1	15
CSIVTGNTDTQYF	TRBJ2-3	TRBV20-1	13
CASTHGVDIHSPLHF	TRBJ1-6	TRBV6-2/TRBV6-3	15
CASSLRGGAYGYTF	TRBJ1-2	TRBV11-1	14
CASSQGGALAGFSYEQYF	TRBJ2-7	TRBV4-3	18
CSAAGQGSQPQHF	TRBJ1-5	TRBV20-1	13
CSAAVGRNEQYF	TRBJ2-7	TRBV20-1	12
CASSVTGSTEQYF	TRBJ2-7	TRBV4-3	13
CASSTGQDNSPLHF	TRBJ1-6	TRBV21-1	14
CASSQRERAGELFF	TRBJ2-2	TRBV4-1	14
CSARESRPTNYGYTF	TRBJ1-2	TRBV20-1	15
CASSYTTGVDQPQHF	TRBJ1-5	TRBV6-5	15
CASSFSGGGASYEQYF	TRBJ2-7	TRBV12-3/TRBV12-4	16
CSARTGARGYNEQFF	TRBJ2-1	TRBV20-1	15
CASSQDPQGQETQYF	TRBJ2-5	TRBV4-2	15
CASSVTGTPFSGNTIYF	TRBJ1-3	TRBV7-2	17
CASTGTGGLTDTQYF	TRBJ2-3	TRBV7-9	15
CASSPGVASSNQPQHF	TRBJ1-5	TRBV18	16
CASSMTGASNYGYTF	TRBJ1-2	TRBV7-9	15
CASSLPGRISGNTIYF	TRBJ1-3	TRBV3-1	16
CASSLADGPGAFF	TRBJ1-1	TRBV7-9	13
CASSYGRGPYEQYF	TRBJ2-7	TRBV6-2/TRBV6-3	14
CASRLASTKMNTEAFF	TRBJ1-1	TRBV12-2	16
CASSKLRGQGAGELFF	TRBJ2-2	TRBV6-2/TRBV6-3	16
CASSQDLAGAQPQHF	TRBJ1-5	TRBV4-3	15
CASRKDRGRVPFF	TRBJ1-1	TRBV5-4	13
CASKWGSNSPLHF	TRBJ1-6	TRBV27	13